The sequence of this T cell receptor beta chain was determined in a study of beta chain features in type 1 diabetes. General observations from the study: Researchers caution that PCR might favor shorter templates, equally among patients and controls. Shorter TCRB CDR3s, moderately but significantly so, marked every one of the four CD4+ subsets in Type 1 diabetes patients.

Purities in excess of 95% were seen in all sorted populations. Germline V gives CDR1 MNHEY, CDR2 SVGAGI. This CDR3 is built from 14 residues. With 3 bases removed from V and 8 bases from J, the gap between germline ends came to 13 bases. This clone has a handful of counts. Its antigen is undetermined. The entirety of the isolated RNA underwent reverse transcription, so expressed TCRB transcripts were sequenced. Produced via immunoSEQ multiplex PCR; TCRdb's table is partial and in-frame only. The sample includes some 640,000 clones, around 15% of them seen just once. This chain joins TRBV6-5 and TRBJ1-4, with no clear D. The sequencing sample was made of naive CD4+ T cells from blood. The source is a man between 18 and 35 years old with type 1 diabetes. CDR3 sequence reads: CASSYKGLGEKLFF. CDR3 DNA: TGTGCCAGCAGTTATAAGGGTCTTGGGGAAAAACTGTTTTTT.